The T cell receptor beta chain under discussion was sequenced for a study of cytomegalovirus exposure and HLA in healthy donors. Broader study findings: Indistinguishable V segments, including TRBV6-2 and TRBV6-3, were excluded. A classifier reportedly called cytomegalovirus status with high sensitivity and specificity.

All the people who gave samples were healthy bone marrow donors. Points on this clone: Its antigen is undetermined.

Primers: 60 Vbeta forward and 13 Jbeta reverse. The repertoire was sequenced with immunoSEQ multiplex PCR; TCRdb's copy has only in-frame clones and lacks some. The sample holds over 150,000 clones, roughly 80% seen once. CDR3 length: 15 residues. Germline loops: CDR1 SNHLY, CDR2 FYNNEI. V trimming: 8 bases; J trimming: 7 bases; junction bases outside the gene matches: 12. This sequence originates from a woman between 45 and 65 years old in good health and CMV-seronegative. The J gene is TRBJ2-2, the V gene TRBV2; TRBD2 agrees at 8 bases. Sample: PBMCs. The CDR3 reads CASRTGLGASGELFF. DNA of the CDR3: TGTGCCAGCCGCACGGGACTAGGGGCCAGCGGGGAGCTGTTTTTT.